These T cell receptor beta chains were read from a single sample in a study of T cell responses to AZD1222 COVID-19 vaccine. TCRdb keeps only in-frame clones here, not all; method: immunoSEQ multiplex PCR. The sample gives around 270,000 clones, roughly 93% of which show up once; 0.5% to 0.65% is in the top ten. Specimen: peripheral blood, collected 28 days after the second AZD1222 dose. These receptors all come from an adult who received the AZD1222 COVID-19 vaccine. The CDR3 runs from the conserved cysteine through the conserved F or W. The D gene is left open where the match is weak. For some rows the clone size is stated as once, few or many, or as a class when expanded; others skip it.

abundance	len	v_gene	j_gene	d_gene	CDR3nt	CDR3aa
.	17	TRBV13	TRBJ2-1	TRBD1	TGTGCCAGCAGCAGAACTCGGGGGCCGGGACAGGGCCATGAGCAGTTCTTC	CASSRTRGPGQGHEQFF
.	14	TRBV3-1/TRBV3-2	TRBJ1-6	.	TGTGCCAGCAGCCAAGTCGCTGGTGGTTCACCCCTCCACTTT	CASSQVAGGSPLHF
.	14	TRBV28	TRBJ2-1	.	TGTGCCAGCAGTTTAGCGGGCGTTCGGGATGAGCAGTTCTTC	CASSLAGVRDEQFF
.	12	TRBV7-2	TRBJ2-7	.	TGTGCCAGCAGCTCCGAGGTGGGCGAGCAGTACTTC	CASSSEVGEQYF
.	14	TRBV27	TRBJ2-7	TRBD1	TGTGCCAGCTCTACGACAGGGGGCAGGTACGAGCAGTACTTC	CASSTTGGRYEQYF
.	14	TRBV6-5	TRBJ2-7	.	TGTGCCAGCAACCCGGGAAAAGGCTTCTACGAGCAGTACTTC	CASNPGKGFYEQYF
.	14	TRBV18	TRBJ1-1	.	TGTGCCAGCTCAAACGGGGGCAAGGACACTGAAGCTTTCTTT	CASSNGGKDTEAFF
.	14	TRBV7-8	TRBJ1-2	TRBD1	TGTGCCAGCAGCTGGACAGGGGAAAACTATGGCTACACCTTC	CASSWTGENYGYTF
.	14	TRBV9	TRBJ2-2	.	TGTGCCAGCAGCGCGACAGACAACACCGGGGAGCTGTTTTTT	CASSATDNTGELFF
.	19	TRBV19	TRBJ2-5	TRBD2	TGTGCCAGTAGTATAGCCGTCCTAACTAGCGGGAGGCCCCAAGAGACCCAGTACTTC	CASSIAVLTSGRPQETQYF
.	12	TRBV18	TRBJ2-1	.	TGTGCCAGCTCACCACCGACCTTGGAGCAGTTCTTC	CASSPPTLEQFF
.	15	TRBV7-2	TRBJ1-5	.	TGTGCCAGCAGCCGGGTCGCAGGCAGCAATCAGCCCCAGCATTTT	CASSRVAGSNQPQHF
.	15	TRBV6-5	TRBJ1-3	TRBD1	TGTGCCAGCGGGACCGGGACAGAGACTGGAAACACCATATATTTT	CASGTGTETGNTIYF
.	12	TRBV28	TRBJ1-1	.	TGTGCCAGCAGTTTATTACAGGGCTTACCTTTCTTT	CASSLLQGLPFF
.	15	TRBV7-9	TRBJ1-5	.	TGTGCCAGCACCTTTGAGGCGGGTTTTGATGGGCCCCAGCATTTT	CASTFEAGFDGPQHF
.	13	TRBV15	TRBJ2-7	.	TGTGCCACCACCCGCCCCGGATCCTACGAGCAGTACTTC	CATTRPGSYEQYF
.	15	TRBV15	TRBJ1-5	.	TGTGCCACCAGCAGATCCAGCAATAGCAATCAGCCCCAGCATTTT	CATSRSSNSNQPQHF
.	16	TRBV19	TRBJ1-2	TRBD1	TGTGCCAGTAGAGGGGGAGGGACAGTCCTCACCTATGGCTACACCTTC	CASRGGGTVLTYGYTF
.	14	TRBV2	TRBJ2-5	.	TGTGCCAGCAGTGAACGATACGCTCGGAAGACCCAGTACTTC	CASSERYARKTQYF
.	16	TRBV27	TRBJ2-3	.	TGTGCCAGCAGTTTATCGTTGGCGACTAGCACAGATACGCAGTATTTT	CASSLSLATSTDTQYF
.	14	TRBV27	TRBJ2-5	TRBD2	TGTGCCAGCAGTTTTGCGGGGGGGCCGGAGACCCAGTACTTC	CASSFAGGPETQYF
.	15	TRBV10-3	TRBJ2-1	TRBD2	TGTGCCATCAGTGCGACTAGCGGGGGAACTAATGAGCAGTTCTTC	CAISATSGGTNEQFF
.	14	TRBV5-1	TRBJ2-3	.	TGCGCCAGCAGTCCCCCCGTAGGGGTGGATACGCAGTATTTT	CASSPPVGVDTQYF
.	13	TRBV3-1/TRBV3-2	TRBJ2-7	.	TGTGCCAGCAGCCGAGGGGGAGACACGAAGCAGTACTTC	CASSRGGDTKQYF
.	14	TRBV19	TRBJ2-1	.	TGTGCCAGTAGTGTAGGGACTTCATATAATGAGCAGTTCTTC	CASSVGTSYNEQFF
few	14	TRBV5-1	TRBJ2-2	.	TGCGCCAGCAGCTTGACAGGAAGCACCGGGGAGCTGTTTTTT	CASSLTGSTGELFF
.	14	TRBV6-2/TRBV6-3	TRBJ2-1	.	TGTGCCAGCAGTTCGGGTCGCTCCTACAATGAGCAGTTCTTC	CASSSGRSYNEQFF
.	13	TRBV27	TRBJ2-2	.	TGTGCCAGCAGCCGAATTAACACCGGGGAGCTGTTTTTT	CASSRINTGELFF
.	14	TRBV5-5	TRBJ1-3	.	TGTGCCACCCCCCCAGAGGGAGGAGGAAACACCATATATTTT	CATPPEGGGNTIYF
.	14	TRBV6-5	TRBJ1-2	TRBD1	TGTGCCAGCAGAGCTTCCGGGACAGCCGAGGGGAGCACCTTC	CASRASGTAEGSTF
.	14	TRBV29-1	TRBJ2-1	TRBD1	TGCAGCGTTGAAAGGGACAGGGCCTACAATGAGCAGTTCTTC	CSVERDRAYNEQFF
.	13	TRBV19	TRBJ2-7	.	TGTGCCAGTAGTATAGACAGCACCTACGAGCAGTACTTC	CASSIDSTYEQYF
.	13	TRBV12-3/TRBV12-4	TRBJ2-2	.	TGTGCCAGCAGACCGGGGAACACCGGGGAGCTGTTTTTT	CASRPGNTGELFF
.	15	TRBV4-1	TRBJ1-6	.	TGCGCCAGCAGCCTGCCTCAGCAATATAATTCACCCCTCCACTTT	CASSLPQQYNSPLHF
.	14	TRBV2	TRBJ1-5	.	TGTGCCAGCAGTGAAGCGTCGGGATTGCAGCCCCAGCATTTT	CASSEASGLQPQHF
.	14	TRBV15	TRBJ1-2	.	TGTGCCACCAGCAGAGATCCGAAGGGTAATGGCTACACCTTC	CATSRDPKGNGYTF
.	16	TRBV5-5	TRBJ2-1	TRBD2	TGTGCCAGCAGCTTGAAACTAGCGGCATTCGGGGATGAGCAGTTCTTC	CASSLKLAAFGDEQFF